This TCR beta chain was captured in a study of OX40 agonist ivuxolimab in advanced cancers. As for the study in general: Ivuxolimab, an agonist antibody against OX40 (CD134), was given to patients. Age averaged roughly 60 years (range roughly 20 to 90), and just over 80% were male. Study-level results: In a subset of nonresponders, normalized T-cell clonal expansion was also low. Fewer expanded clones were found on average in CD4+ than in CD8+ T cells.

The V end was cut by 2 bases, the J end by 0 bases, with 14 bases between. This CDR3 spans 17 amino acids. CDR1 MDHEN and CDR2 SYDVKM come from the germline V gene. TCRdb's table, derived via immunoSEQ multiplex PCR, lists solely in-frame clones and lacks some. This table holds about 59,000 clones, 75% to 90% found once. As to this clone: Its cognate antigen is unknown.

Here the sequenced sample was CD4+ or CD8+ T cells sorted from blood, taken in a trial of the OX40 agonist ivuxolimab. The receptor comes from an adult with an advanced solid tumor such as melanoma, head and neck, liver or kidney cancer. The V gene is TRBV28, the J gene TRBJ2-1; TRBD2 might be the D (5 bases). CDR3 coding DNA: TGTGCCAGCAGTTTACGGCGGGCGAGTAGCTCCTACAATGAGCAGTTCTTC. Encoded protein: CASSLRRASSSYNEQFF. Full variable domain (rest looked up from reference TRBV28 and TRBJ2-1): DVKVTQSSRYLVKRTGEKVFLECVQDMDHENMFWYRQDPGLGLRLIYFSYDVKMKEKGDIPEGYSVSREKKERFSLILESASTNQTSMYLCASSLRRASSSYNEQFFGPGTRLTVL.